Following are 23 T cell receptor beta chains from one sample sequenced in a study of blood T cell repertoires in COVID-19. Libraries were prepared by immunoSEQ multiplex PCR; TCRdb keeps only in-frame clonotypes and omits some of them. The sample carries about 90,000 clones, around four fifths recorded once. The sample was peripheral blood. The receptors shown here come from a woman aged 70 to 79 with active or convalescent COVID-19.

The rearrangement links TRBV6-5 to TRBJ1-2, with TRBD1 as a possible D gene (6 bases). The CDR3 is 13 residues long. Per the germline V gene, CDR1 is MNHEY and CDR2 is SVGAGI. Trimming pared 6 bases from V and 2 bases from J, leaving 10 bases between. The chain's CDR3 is CASRLTGNYGYTF. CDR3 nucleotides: TGTGCCAGCAGATTAACAGGGAACTATGGCTACACCTTC.

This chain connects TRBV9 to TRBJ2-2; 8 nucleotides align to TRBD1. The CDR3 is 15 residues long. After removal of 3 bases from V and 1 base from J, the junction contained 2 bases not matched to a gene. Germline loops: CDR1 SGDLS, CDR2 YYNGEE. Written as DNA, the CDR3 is TGTGCCAGCAGCGGACAGGGGATGAACACCGGGGAGCTGTTTTTT. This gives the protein CASSGQGMNTGELFF.

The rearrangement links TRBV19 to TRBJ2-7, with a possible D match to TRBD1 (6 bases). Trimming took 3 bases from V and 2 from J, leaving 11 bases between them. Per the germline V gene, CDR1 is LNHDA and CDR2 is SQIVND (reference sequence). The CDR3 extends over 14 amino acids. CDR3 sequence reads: CASSINRDAYEQYF. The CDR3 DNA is TGTGCCAGTAGTATTAACAGGGATGCCTACGAGCAGTACTTC.

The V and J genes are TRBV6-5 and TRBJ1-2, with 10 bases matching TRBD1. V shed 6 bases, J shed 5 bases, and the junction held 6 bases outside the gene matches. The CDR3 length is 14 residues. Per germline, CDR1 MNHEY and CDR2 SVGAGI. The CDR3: CASSSGQGEYGYTF. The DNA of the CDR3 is TGTGCCAGCAGCTCCGGACAGGGGGAATATGGCTACACCTTC.

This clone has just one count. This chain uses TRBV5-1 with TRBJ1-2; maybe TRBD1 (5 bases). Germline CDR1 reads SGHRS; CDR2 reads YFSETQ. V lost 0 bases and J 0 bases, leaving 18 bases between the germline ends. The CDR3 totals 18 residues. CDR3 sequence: CASSLDTVQASANYGYTF. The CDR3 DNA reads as TGCGCCAGCAGCTTGGACACTGTACAGGCCTCAGCTAACTATGGCTACACCTTC.

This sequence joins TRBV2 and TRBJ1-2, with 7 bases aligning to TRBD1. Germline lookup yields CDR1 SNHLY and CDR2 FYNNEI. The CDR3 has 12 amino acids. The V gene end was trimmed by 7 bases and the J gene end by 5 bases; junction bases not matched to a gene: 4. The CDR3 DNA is TGTGCCAGCACCCTGACAGGGTATGGCTACACCTTC. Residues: CASTLTGYGYTF.

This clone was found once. CDR3 bases: TGCGCCAGCAGCCAAGTTGCAGGGGTGGGCTATGGCTACACCTTC. This translates into CASSQVAGVGYGYTF. This chain uses TRBV4-1 with TRBJ1-2; TRBD1 is a possible D gene (6 bases). The V end was cut by 1 base, the J end by 4 bases, with 13 bases between. Germline V gene sequence: CDR1 MGHRA, CDR2 YSYEKL. The CDR3 extends over 15 amino acids.

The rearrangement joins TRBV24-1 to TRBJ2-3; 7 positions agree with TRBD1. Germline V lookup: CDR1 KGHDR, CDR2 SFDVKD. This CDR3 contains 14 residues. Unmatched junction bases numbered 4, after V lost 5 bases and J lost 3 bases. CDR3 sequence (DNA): TGTGCCACCAGTGGATCGACAGGGACAGATACGCAGTATTTT. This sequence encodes CATSGSTGTDTQYF.

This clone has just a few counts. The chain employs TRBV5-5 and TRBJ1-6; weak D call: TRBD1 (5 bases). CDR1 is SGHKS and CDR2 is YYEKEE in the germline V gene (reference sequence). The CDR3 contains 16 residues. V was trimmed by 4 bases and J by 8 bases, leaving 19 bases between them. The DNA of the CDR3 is TGTGCCAGCAGCCCAACCTCTCCGGGGGTGGATTCACCCCTCCACTTT. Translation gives CASSPTSPGVDSPLHF.

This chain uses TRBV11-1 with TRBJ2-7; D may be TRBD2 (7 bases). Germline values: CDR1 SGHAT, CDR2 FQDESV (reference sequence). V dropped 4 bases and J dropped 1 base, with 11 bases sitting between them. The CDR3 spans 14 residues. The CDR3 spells CASSSRGGSYEQYF. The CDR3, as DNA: TGTGCCAGCAGCTCTAGGGGGGGATCCTACGAGCAGTACTTC.

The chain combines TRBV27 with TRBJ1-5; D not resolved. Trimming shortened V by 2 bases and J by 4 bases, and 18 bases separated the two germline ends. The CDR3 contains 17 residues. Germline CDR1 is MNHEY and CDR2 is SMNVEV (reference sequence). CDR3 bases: TGTGCCAGCAGTTTAAGATTGTCTCGGGAGGTGAATCAGCCCCAGCATTTT. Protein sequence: CASSLRLSREVNQPQHF.

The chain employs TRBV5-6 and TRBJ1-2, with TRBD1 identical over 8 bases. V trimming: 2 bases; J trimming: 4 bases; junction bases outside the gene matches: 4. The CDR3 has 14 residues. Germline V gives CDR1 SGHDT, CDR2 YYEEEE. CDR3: CASSLPGQVYGYTF. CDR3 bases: TGTGCCAGCAGCTTACCGGGACAGGTCTATGGCTACACCTTC. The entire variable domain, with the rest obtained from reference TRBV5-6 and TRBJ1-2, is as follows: DAGVTQSPTHLIKTRGQQVTLRCSPKSGHDTVSWYQQALGQGPQFIFQYYEEEERQRGNFPDRFSGHQFPNYSSELNVNALLLGDSALYLCASSLPGQVYGYTFGSGTRLTVV.

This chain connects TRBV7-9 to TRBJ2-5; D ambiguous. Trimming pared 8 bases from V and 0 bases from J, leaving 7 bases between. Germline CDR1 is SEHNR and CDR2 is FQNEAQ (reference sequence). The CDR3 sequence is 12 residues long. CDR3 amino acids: CASARDQETQYF. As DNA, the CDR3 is TGTGCCAGCGCACGGGACCAAGAGACCCAGTACTTC.

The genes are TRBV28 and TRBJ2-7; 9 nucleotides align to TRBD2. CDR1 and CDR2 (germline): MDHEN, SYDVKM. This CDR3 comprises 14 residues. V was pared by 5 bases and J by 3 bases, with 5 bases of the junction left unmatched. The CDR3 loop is CASSTTSGGYEQYF. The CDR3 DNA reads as TGTGCCAGCAGTACGACTAGCGGAGGCTACGAGCAGTACTTC.

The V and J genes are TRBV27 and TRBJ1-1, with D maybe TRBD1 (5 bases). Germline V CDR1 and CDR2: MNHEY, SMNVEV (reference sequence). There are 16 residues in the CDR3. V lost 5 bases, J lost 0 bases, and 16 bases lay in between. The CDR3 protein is CASSLGWGGMNTEAFF. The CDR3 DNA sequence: TGTGCCAGCAGTCTAGGGTGGGGGGGGATGAACACTGAAGCTTTCTTT.

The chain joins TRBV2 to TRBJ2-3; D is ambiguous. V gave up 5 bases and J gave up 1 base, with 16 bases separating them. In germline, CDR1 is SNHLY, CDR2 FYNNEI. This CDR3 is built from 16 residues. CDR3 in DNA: TGTGCCAGCAGTAAAGGGTACTTGACTGGCACAGATACGCAGTATTTT. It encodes CASSKGYLTGTDTQYF. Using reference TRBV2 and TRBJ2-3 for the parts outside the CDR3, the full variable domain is EPEVTQTPSHQVTQMGQEVILRCVPISNHLYFYWYRQILGQKVEFLVSFYNNEISEKSEIFDDQFSVERPDGSNFTLKIRSTKLEDSAMYFCASSKGYLTGTDTQYFGPGTRLTVL.

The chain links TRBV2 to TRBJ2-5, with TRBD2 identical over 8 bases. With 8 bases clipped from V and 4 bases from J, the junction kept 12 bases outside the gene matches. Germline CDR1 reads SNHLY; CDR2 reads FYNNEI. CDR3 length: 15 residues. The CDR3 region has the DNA TGTGCCAGCGGCCCTTTAGCGGGGTTAGGAGAGACCCAGTACTTC. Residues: CASGPLAGLGETQYF.

CDR3 in amino acids: CASSSSGGAPDTQYF. As DNA, the CDR3 is TGTGCCAGTAGCTCTAGCGGGGGGGCCCCAGATACGCAGTATTTT. V gene TRBV19 combines with J gene TRBJ2-3; the match to TRBD2 covers 12 bases. The germline CDR1 and CDR2 sequences are LNHDA and SQIVND (reference sequence). Losses at the gene ends were 6 bases for V and 4 bases for J; bases not matched to a gene: 5. The CDR3 contains 15 residues.

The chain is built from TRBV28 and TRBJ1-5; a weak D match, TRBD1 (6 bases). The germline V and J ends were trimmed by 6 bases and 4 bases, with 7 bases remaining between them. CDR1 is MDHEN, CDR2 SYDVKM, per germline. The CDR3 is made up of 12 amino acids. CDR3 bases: TGTGCCAGCAGCCAGGGGAATCAGCCCCAGCATTTT. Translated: CASSQGNQPQHF.

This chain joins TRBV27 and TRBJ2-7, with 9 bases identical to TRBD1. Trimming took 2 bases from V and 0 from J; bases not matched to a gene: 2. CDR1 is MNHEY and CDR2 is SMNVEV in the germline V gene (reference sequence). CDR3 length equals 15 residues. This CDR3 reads CASSLKGQGSYEQYF. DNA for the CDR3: TGTGCCAGCAGTTTAAAGGGACAGGGCTCCTACGAGCAGTACTTC.

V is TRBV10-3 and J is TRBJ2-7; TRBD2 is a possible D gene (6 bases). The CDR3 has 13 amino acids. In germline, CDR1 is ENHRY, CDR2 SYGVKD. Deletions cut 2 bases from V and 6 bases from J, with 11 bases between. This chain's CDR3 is CAISESGSGEQYF. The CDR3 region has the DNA TGTGCCATCAGTGAGAGCGGGTCGGGCGAGCAGTACTTC.

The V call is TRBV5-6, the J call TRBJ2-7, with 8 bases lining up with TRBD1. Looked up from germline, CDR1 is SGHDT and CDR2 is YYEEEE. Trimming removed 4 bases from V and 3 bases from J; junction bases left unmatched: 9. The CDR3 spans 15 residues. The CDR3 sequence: CASSPTGQGFYEQYF. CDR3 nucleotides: TGTGCCAGCAGCCCGACCGGACAGGGTTTCTACGAGCAGTACTTC. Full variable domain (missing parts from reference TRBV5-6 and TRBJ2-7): DAGVTQSPTHLIKTRGQQVTLRCSPKSGHDTVSWYQQALGQGPQFIFQYYEEEERQRGNFPDRFSGHQFPNYSSELNVNALLLGDSALYLCASSPTGQGFYEQYFGPGTRLTVT.

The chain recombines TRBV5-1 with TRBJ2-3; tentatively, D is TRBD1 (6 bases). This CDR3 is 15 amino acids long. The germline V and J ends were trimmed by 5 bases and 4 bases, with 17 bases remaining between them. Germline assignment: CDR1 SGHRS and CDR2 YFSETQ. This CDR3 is CASSGAGDTADTQYF. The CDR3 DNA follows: TGCGCCAGCAGTGGGGCAGGGGACACAGCAGATACGCAGTATTTT.